The TCR beta chain described here comes from a study of blood T cell repertoires in COVID-19 (dated by TCRdb to 2018 to 2021). For the wider study: Collaborator samples came from the United States, Italy and Spain and covered acute and convalescent phases of COVID-19. The material from the prospective study consisted of cDNA or gDNA derived from T cells, B-cell-depleted T cells, or PBMCs. Subjects who had been exposed to COVID-19, were actively infected with it, or had recovered from it provided the deeply sampled blood TCRbeta repertoires that made up the dataset. The repertoires were made available in a free public database intended to serve as a resource for research on the immune response to SARS-CoV-2. The samples were drawn from the first 160 participants of the ongoing ImmuneRACE study and from 950 to 1,500 subjects provided by 6 global collaborators. Sample metadata almost always included a de-identified subject ID, COVID-19 status, age in years and sex. Where available, HLA class I and class II types were taken from metadata supplied by the sample provider and were not determined by assay-based typing. Points the paper makes about the study in general: The amount of clinical and demographic metadata varied by source and participant and was provided uncurated.

Whole blood was collected in K2EDTA tubes by collaborating institutions according to the institutions' own protocols. For TCRbeta analysis, collaborator samples were shipped as frozen whole blood, as isolated PBMCs, or as DNA extracted from either sample type. TCRbeta CDR3 regions were amplified from genomic DNA by means of the immunoSEQ Assay, a bias-controlled multiplex PCR. In the paper's pipeline: Nucleated cell counts per sample were estimated from amplification of reference gene primers within the assay. To quantify the absolute abundance of each unique TCRbeta CDR3 rearrangement, sequence reads were collapsed and filtered. Productive Simpson clonality was computed per sample as the square root of Simpson's diversity index over productive rearrangements. TCRdb retrieved this table from immuneACCESS and kept in-frame rearrangements only. Not all clones are present; in checked studies, unresolved V genes account for under half, and no reason is known for the remainder. For V, J and clone size, that table is used; D and trimming come from the DNA. The sample table shows about 150,000 clones, and roughly nine tenths are seen once. 0.55% of the sample goes to the ten largest clones.

About this clone: The antigen it binds to is not known. The input lacks base qualities; no much larger clone sits a single base away.

Sequenced: peripheral blood. The sequence was obtained from a middle-aged man with acute or convalescent COVID-19.

The nucleotide sequence is given as TGTGCCAGCTCACCGAGGGACAGGGGGCTTCAAGAGACCCAGTACTTC. It translates as CASSPRDRGLQETQYF. The chain is assembled from TRBV18 and TRBJ2-5, with TRBD1 matching 12 junction bases. Taken from the germline V gene, the CDR1 and CDR2 loops are KGHSH and LQKENI. The germline V and J ends show losses of 3 bases and 2 bases respectively, and no gene match explains 4 bases of the junction. Counted from cysteine to phenylalanine, this CDR3 has 16 amino acids. CDR3 DNA is the only sequence kept; it has 48 bases, read in frame from the first base.